The sample holds a few counts of the clone carrying this TCR beta chain. The record originates from a study of T-cell memory formation after mild COVID-19. One entry per CDR3 protein, called by TCRdb with MiXCR from the 5' RACE reads. The table has 170,000 or so distinct CDR3 sequences, over 20% seen once; the top ten hold under 25%. After removal of 2 bases from V and 0 bases from J, the junction contained 10 bases not matched to a gene. The CDR3 runs to 19 residues. The rearrangement joins TRBV12-3 or TRBV12-4 to TRBJ2-3; 11 bases fit TRBD2. The receptor was isolated from an adult woman who had mild COVID-19 (a few samples of this study predate the infection). Cell type and time point are not known. Sequenced sample: PBMCs or a T cell subset sorted from them (not recorded which). This CDR3 reads CASSLIRLAGGPSTDTQYF. CDR3 coding DNA: TGTGCCAGCAGTTTAATCCGGCTAGCGGGGGGCCCAAGCACAGATACGCAGTATTTT.